The present T cell receptor beta chain was sequenced within a study of blood T cell repertoires in COVID-19. Across the whole study: The study drew acute and convalescent COVID-19 samples from the United States, Italy and Spain. Sources were T cells, B-cell-depleted T cells, or PBMCs; the material itself was cDNA or gDNA.

Participants were aged roughly 18 to 100 years from approximately 23 US areas. The recovered donors of Cohort 3 showed two negative PCRs, clearance, or symptom resolution. The data were produced by immunoSEQ multiplex PCR, yet TCRdb's version contains in-frame clones alone and is incomplete. The table shows around 62,000 clones, with around 89% occurring only once. The CDR3 is made up of 15 amino acids. Germline loops: CDR1 MNHNS, CDR2 SASEGT. The V gene end was trimmed by 1 base and the J gene end by 2 bases; junction bases not matched to a gene: 5. The gene calls are TRBV6-1 and TRBJ2-7; 7 positions match TRBD1. Sample: PBMCs or T cells enriched from blood (not recorded which). The sequence was collected from a woman in her 40s who had recovered from COVID-19. CDR3 in DNA: TGTGCCAGCAGTGAAGACCGGGACAGTGCCTACGAGCAGTACTTC. This codes for CASSEDRDSAYEQYF.